The rows below give T cell receptor beta chains drawn from one sample of a study of PD-1 blockade in mismatch repair-deficient tumors. The table came from immunoSEQ multiplex PCR; TCRdb's copy has only in-frame clones and leaves some out. The sample consists of about 68,000 clones, 78% of them appearing once. The material sequenced was peripheral blood, taken 2 weeks after starting pembrolizumab. Receptors originate from an adult with mismatch repair-deficient cancer. Each CDR3 is given with its conserved first and last residue. D genes are given only for firm matches. Clone size, where shown, is once, few, many, or a class for clones that have expanded.

J gene: TRBJ1-3
D gene: TRBD1
V gene: TRBV9
clone size: .
CDR3 protein: CASSVGGTAGNTIYF
CDR3 DNA: TGTGCCAGCAGCGTAGGAGGGACAGCTGGAAACACCATATATTTT

J gene: TRBJ2-7
D gene: .
V gene: TRBV6-6
clone size: .
CDR3 protein: CASSQLKYEQYF
CDR3 DNA: TGTGCCAGCAGTCAGCTAAAGTACGAGCAGTACTTC

J gene: TRBJ2-3
D gene: .
V gene: TRBV4-2
clone size: .
CDR3 protein: CASSQDTSTDTQYF
CDR3 DNA: TGTGCCAGCAGCCAAGATACCAGCACAGATACGCAGTATTTT

J gene: TRBJ2-1
D gene: TRBD2
V gene: TRBV5-1
clone size: .
CDR3 protein: CASSLGSGSSHEQFF
CDR3 DNA: TGCGCCAGCAGCTTGGGTAGCGGGAGTTCCCATGAGCAGTTCTTC

J gene: TRBJ2-3
D gene: TRBD1
V gene: TRBV7-9
clone size: .
CDR3 protein: CASSNQAPGQGILEQYF
CDR3 DNA: TGTGCCAGCAGCAACCAAGCACCGGGACAGGGGATTCTTGAGCAGTATTTT

J gene: TRBJ2-1
D gene: .
V gene: TRBV7-8
clone size: .
CDR3 protein: CASSPVAGSYNEQFF
CDR3 DNA: TGTGCCAGCAGCCCCGTTGCGGGTTCCTACAATGAGCAGTTCTTC

J gene: TRBJ1-2
D gene: TRBD1
V gene: TRBV4-1
clone size: .
CDR3 protein: CASSQEGSGDRANYGYTF
CDR3 DNA: TGCGCCAGCAGCCAAGAAGGGTCGGGGGACAGAGCTAACTATGGCTACACCTTC

J gene: TRBJ2-7
D gene: .
V gene: TRBV6-5
clone size: few
CDR3 protein: CASSYLTEQYF
CDR3 DNA: TGTGCCAGCAGTTACTTGACCGAGCAGTACTTC

J gene: TRBJ2-1
D gene: TRBD1
V gene: TRBV2
clone size: .
CDR3 protein: CASSLATDRVWPYNEQFF
CDR3 DNA: TGTGCCAGCAGTCTCGCGACCGACAGGGTCTGGCCCTACAATGAGCAGTTCTTC

J gene: TRBJ1-2
D gene: TRBD1
V gene: TRBV19
clone size: .
CDR3 protein: CASSSGTGDYYGYTF
CDR3 DNA: TGTGCCAGTAGTTCCGGGACAGGGGATTACTATGGCTACACCTTC

J gene: TRBJ2-7
D gene: .
V gene: TRBV6-6
clone size: .
CDR3 protein: CASSYSGEQYF
CDR3 DNA: TGTGCCAGCAGTTACTCGGGGGAGCAGTACTTC

J gene: TRBJ2-1
D gene: TRBD2
V gene: TRBV7-2
clone size: .
CDR3 protein: CASSWLAGGGNEQFF
CDR3 DNA: TGTGCCAGCAGCTGGCTAGCGGGAGGTGGCAATGAGCAGTTCTTC

J gene: TRBJ1-1
D gene: .
V gene: TRBV7-9
clone size: .
CDR3 protein: CASRKTGPLNTEAFF
CDR3 DNA: TGTGCCAGCAGGAAAACCGGGCCGTTGAACACTGAAGCTTTCTTT

J gene: TRBJ2-1
D gene: .
V gene: TRBV21-1
clone size: .
CDR3 protein: CASSKGGHEQFF
CDR3 DNA: TGTGCCAGCAGCAAAGGCGGCCATGAGCAGTTCTTC

J gene: TRBJ2-7
D gene: TRBD2
V gene: TRBV14
clone size: once
CDR3 protein: CASRRTAAGFEQYF
CDR3 DNA: TGTGCCAGCAGGAGGACGGCAGCGGGGTTCGAGCAGTACTTC

J gene: TRBJ2-7
D gene: TRBD2
V gene: TRBV5-4
clone size: once
CDR3 protein: CASSFLAGRGEQYF
CDR3 DNA: TGTGCCAGCAGTTTCCTAGCGGGGAGGGGCGAGCAGTACTTC

J gene: TRBJ1-6
D gene: TRBD1
V gene: TRBV2
clone size: once
CDR3 protein: CASQGQGDYSPLHF
CDR3 DNA: TGTGCCAGCCAGGGACAGGGGGATTATTCACCCCTCCACTTT

J gene: TRBJ2-5
D gene: TRBD1
V gene: TRBV9
clone size: .
CDR3 protein: CASSETTGWGETQYF
CDR3 DNA: TGTGCCAGCAGCGAGACGACAGGGTGGGGGGAGACCCAGTACTTC

J gene: TRBJ1-2
D gene: TRBD1
V gene: TRBV7-2
clone size: few
CDR3 protein: CASSVEQGGYGYTF
CDR3 DNA: TGTGCCAGCAGCGTAGAACAGGGGGGATATGGCTACACCTTC

J gene: TRBJ2-1
D gene: TRBD2
V gene: TRBV19
clone size: once
CDR3 protein: CASSIIAGDEQFF
CDR3 DNA: TGTGCCAGTAGTATAATAGCGGGCGATGAGCAGTTCTTC

J gene: TRBJ2-7
D gene: TRBD1
V gene: TRBV6-1
clone size: .
CDR3 protein: CASSDRDEQYF
CDR3 DNA: TGTGCCAGCAGCGACAGGGACGAGCAGTACTTC

J gene: TRBJ1-1
D gene: TRBD1
V gene: TRBV28
clone size: .
CDR3 protein: CASSNPVGTGLMNTEAFF
CDR3 DNA: TGTGCCAGCAGTAACCCAGTCGGGACAGGCCTAATGAACACTGAAGCTTTCTTT

J gene: TRBJ1-5
D gene: .
V gene: TRBV6-5
clone size: .
CDR3 protein: CASSSRSNQPQHF
CDR3 DNA: TGTGCCAGCAGTAGCCGAAGCAATCAGCCCCAGCATTTT

J gene: TRBJ1-3
D gene: .
V gene: TRBV5-4
clone size: .
CDR3 protein: CASSLGGSGNTIYF
CDR3 DNA: TGTGCCAGCAGCTTGGGGGGCTCTGGAAACACCATATATTTT

J gene: TRBJ2-7
D gene: .
V gene: TRBV15
clone size: .
CDR3 protein: CATSRDGGRQNEQYF
CDR3 DNA: TGTGCCACCAGCAGAGATGGAGGCAGGCAGAACGAGCAGTACTTC

J gene: TRBJ2-7
D gene: .
V gene: TRBV7-6
clone size: .
CDR3 protein: CASSSSYYEQYF
CDR3 DNA: TGTGCCAGCAGCTCTTCATACTACGAGCAGTACTTC

J gene: TRBJ1-2
D gene: .
V gene: TRBV29-1
clone size: .
CDR3 protein: CSVEGDWNYGYTF
CDR3 DNA: TGCAGCGTTGAGGGGGACTGGAACTATGGCTACACCTTC

J gene: TRBJ1-2
D gene: .
V gene: TRBV7-8
clone size: .
CDR3 protein: CASSQSRVEGGYTF
CDR3 DNA: TGTGCCAGCAGCCAGAGTAGGGTGGAGGGTGGCTACACCTTC

J gene: TRBJ2-2
D gene: .
V gene: TRBV28
clone size: .
CDR3 protein: CASSFTGSLKRELFF
CDR3 DNA: TGTGCCAGCAGTTTCACAGGGTCACTTAAAAGGGAGCTGTTTTTT

J gene: TRBJ2-2
D gene: TRBD1
V gene: TRBV10-3
clone size: once
CDR3 protein: CATMGDRGTGELFF
CDR3 DNA: TGTGCCACCATGGGGGACAGGGGCACCGGGGAGCTGTTTTTT

J gene: TRBJ1-2
D gene: TRBD1
V gene: TRBV4-2
clone size: .
CDR3 protein: CASSQGQGHGYTF
CDR3 DNA: TGTGCCAGCAGCCAGGGACAGGGTCATGGCTACACCTTC

J gene: TRBJ1-1
D gene: .
V gene: TRBV10-3
clone size: .
CDR3 protein: CAISEWGDKNTEAFF
CDR3 DNA: TGTGCCATCAGTGAGTGGGGGGACAAGAACACTGAAGCTTTCTTT

J gene: TRBJ2-2
D gene: .
V gene: TRBV6-4
clone size: .
CDR3 protein: CASSDGGNGELFF
CDR3 DNA: TGTGCCAGCAGTGACGGGGGGAACGGGGAGCTGTTTTTT

J gene: TRBJ1-5
D gene: .
V gene: TRBV10-3
clone size: .
CDR3 protein: CAISESKNAGGSQHF
CDR3 DNA: TGTGCCATCAGTGAGTCGAAGAACGCCGGTGGGTCCCAGCATTTT

J gene: TRBJ2-5
D gene: TRBD2
V gene: TRBV6-4
clone size: .
CDR3 protein: CASSDSGRESVETQYF
CDR3 DNA: TGTGCCAGCAGTGACTCCGGGCGGGAGAGTGTAGAGACCCAGTACTTC

J gene: TRBJ1-2
D gene: .
V gene: TRBV19
clone size: .
CDR3 protein: CASGLWGVGYGYTF
CDR3 DNA: TGTGCCAGCGGCCTCTGGGGCGTAGGCTATGGCTACACCTTC

J gene: TRBJ2-1
D gene: .
V gene: TRBV6-6
clone size: .
CDR3 protein: CASSHLKSYNEQFF
CDR3 DNA: TGTGCCAGCAGCCACCTTAAATCCTACAATGAGCAGTTCTTC

J gene: TRBJ1-4
D gene: .
V gene: TRBV7-9
clone size: .
CDR3 protein: CASSEQVWAQNEKLFF
CDR3 DNA: TGTGCCAGCAGCGAGCAGGTGTGGGCACAGAATGAAAAACTGTTTTTT